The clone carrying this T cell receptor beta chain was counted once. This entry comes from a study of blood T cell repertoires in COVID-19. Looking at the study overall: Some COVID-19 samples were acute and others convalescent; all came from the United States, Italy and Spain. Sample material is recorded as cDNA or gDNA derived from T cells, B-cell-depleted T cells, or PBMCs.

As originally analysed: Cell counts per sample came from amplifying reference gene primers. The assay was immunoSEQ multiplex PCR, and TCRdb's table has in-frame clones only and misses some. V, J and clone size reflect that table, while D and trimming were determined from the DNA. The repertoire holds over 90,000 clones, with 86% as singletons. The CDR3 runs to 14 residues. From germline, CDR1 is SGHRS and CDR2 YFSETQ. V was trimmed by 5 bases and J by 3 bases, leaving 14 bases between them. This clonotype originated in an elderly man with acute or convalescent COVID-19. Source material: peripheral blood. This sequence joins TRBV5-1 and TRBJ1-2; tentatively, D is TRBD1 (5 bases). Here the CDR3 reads CASRSETEHYGYTF. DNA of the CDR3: TGCGCCAGCAGATCGGAGACAGAACACTATGGCTACACCTTC.